This is a list of T cell receptor beta chains from one sample in a study of T cell repertoires in cytomegalovirus infection. TCRdb reprocessed the reads via MiXCR and lists one record per CDR3 protein. The data show almost 550,000 distinct CDR3 sequences, more than 15% seen once. Source material: CD8+ T cells from PBMCs. These TCRs come from a human donor in good health (CMV status not recorded). Some clones in this sample may be carry-over from other donors' samples. Both conserved end residues are part of each CDR3. D genes are given only for firm matches. Size tells how often a clone was seen (once, few, many) or the class of an expanded clone, and some rows leave it out.

.	TRBV20-1	few	TRBJ1-2	TGCAGTGCTAGGGGGGCCGGGGACTATGGCTACACCTTC	CSARGAGDYGYTF
.	TRBV3-1	few	TRBJ2-5	TGTGCCAGCAGCCCCCCTTTGGGGTCAGGGGACCCCGGGCAAGAGACCCAGTACTTC	CASSPPLGSGDPGQETQYF
TRBD2	TRBV28	many	TRBJ2-7	TGTGCCAGCAGTCTTGGGCGGGAGGGTTCAGACGAGCAGTACTTC	CASSLGREGSDEQYF
.	TRBV27	.	TRBJ2-7	TGTGCCAGCAGTTTTGTAACAGGGAGTTACGAGCAGTACTTC	CASSFVTGSYEQYF
TRBD2	TRBV7-3	many	TRBJ2-1	TGTGCCAGCAGCCCCGCGGGGACTAGCGGGTCAGATGAGCAGTTCTTC	CASSPAGTSGSDEQFF
.	TRBV7-8	many	TRBJ1-2	TGTGCCAGCAGCTTAGAGGGGGGGATCTATGGCTACACCTTC	CASSLEGGIYGYTF
.	TRBV5-6	.	TRBJ2-2	TGTGCCAGCAGCATCGGGCCAGGGGGGGAGCTGTTTTTT	CASSIGPGGELFF
TRBD1	TRBV27	many	TRBJ2-7	TGTGCCAGCAGTACGCTCCGGGACAGGGCTTCCTACGAGCAGTACTTC	CASSTLRDRASYEQYF
TRBD2	TRBV20-1	.	TRBJ2-3	TGCAGTGCCAGACTAGCGGGAGTTAGCACAGATACGCAGTATTTT	CSARLAGVSTDTQYF
TRBD1	TRBV24-1	.	TRBJ2-1	TGTGCCACCAGTGATGGACAGGGTCAAAATGAGCAGTTCTTC	CATSDGQGQNEQFF
TRBD2	TRBV20-1	.	TRBJ2-3	TGCAGCTCGACTAGCGGGATGGCCTGGGGCACAGATACGCAGTATTTT	CSSTSGMAWGTDTQYF
TRBD1	TRBV2	.	TRBJ1-6	TGTGCCAGCAGTCCTACGGGACAGGGTAATTCACCCCTCCACTTT	CASSPTGQGNSPLHF
TRBD1	TRBV20-1	few	TRBJ1-2	TGCAGTGCTGTGACAGGGGCGGATGGCTACACCTTC	CSAVTGADGYTF
TRBD2	TRBV7-9	.	TRBJ2-3	TGTGCCAGCACCCCTTTCGCCGGGACTCCTAAACTAAGAGATCCGGGGGGAGATACGCAGTATTTT	CASTPFAGTPKLRDPGGDTQYF
.	TRBV19	.	TRBJ1-5	TGTGCCAGTAGTATAGGAAGACTAAATCAGCCCCAGCATTTT	CASSIGRLNQPQHF
TRBD1	TRBV7-8	many	TRBJ1-2	TGTGCCAGCAGCTTTGACTCAGGGGGCACGATCTATGGCTACACCTTC	CASSFDSGGTIYGYTF
.	TRBV7-3	many	TRBJ2-1	TGTGCCAGCAGCTTACTGGCCGACAATGAGCAGTTCTTC	CASSLLADNEQFF
.	TRBV29-1	few	TRBJ1-2	TGCAGCGTTGAAGATAAGAATGACTACACCTTC	CSVEDKNDYTF
.	TRBV4-1	many	TRBJ2-7	TGCGCCAGCAGCCAAGATGCAGGACCTTACTACGAGCAGTACTTC	CASSQDAGPYYEQYF
TRBD2	TRBV7-9	many	TRBJ2-2	TGTGCCAGCAGCTTCTCTAGCGGGGGGTACACCGGGGAGCTGTTTTTT	CASSFSSGGYTGELFF
TRBD2	TRBV27	.	TRBJ2-3	TGTGCCAGCAGTAGGGGACTAGCGGGAGCAGATACGCAGTATTTT	CASSRGLAGADTQYF
.	TRBV28	.	TRBJ2-7	TGTGCCAGCAACCCTATGGGGGGCGATTCCTACGAGCAGTACTTC	CASNPMGGDSYEQYF
.	TRBV19	.	TRBJ2-1	TGTGCCAGTAGTATAAGGAGTGACCCTGCCTACAATGAGCAGTTCTTC	CASSIRSDPAYNEQFF
TRBD2	TRBV6-8	.	TRBJ2-7	TGTGCCAGCAGTTACTCACCTAGCGGGGGGGACTCCTACGAGCAGTACTTC	CASSYSPSGGDSYEQYF
.	TRBV14	few	TRBJ2-7	TGTGCCAGCAGCCGAGCAGCCAAGATTTACGAGCAGTACTTC	CASSRAAKIYEQYF
.	TRBV9	.	TRBJ2-5	TGTGCCAGCAGCGTAGGCGGCCTCGGGGAGACCCAGTACTTC	CASSVGGLGETQYF
.	TRBV27	many	TRBJ2-7	TGTGCCAGCAGTCCTTCCCTCTACGAGCAGTACTTC	CASSPSLYEQYF
TRBD2	TRBV15	.	TRBJ2-1	TGTGCCACCAGCAGAGTAGCGGGGTTCTCCTACAATGAGCAGTTCTTC	CATSRVAGFSYNEQFF
TRBD1	TRBV4-2	.	TRBJ2-7	TGTGCCAGCAGCCAAGAATCGACAGGGGTCTACGAGCAGTACTTC	CASSQESTGVYEQYF
.	TRBV29-1	.	TRBJ2-2	TGCAGCGTCACTTTACAGGGGTCCGGCGGGGAGCTGGTTTTT	CSVTLQGSGGELVF
TRBD2	TRBV7-9	many	TRBJ2-5	TGTGCCAGCAGCTCACTAGCGGGGGAGTTCCAAGAGACCCAGTACTTC	CASSSLAGEFQETQYF